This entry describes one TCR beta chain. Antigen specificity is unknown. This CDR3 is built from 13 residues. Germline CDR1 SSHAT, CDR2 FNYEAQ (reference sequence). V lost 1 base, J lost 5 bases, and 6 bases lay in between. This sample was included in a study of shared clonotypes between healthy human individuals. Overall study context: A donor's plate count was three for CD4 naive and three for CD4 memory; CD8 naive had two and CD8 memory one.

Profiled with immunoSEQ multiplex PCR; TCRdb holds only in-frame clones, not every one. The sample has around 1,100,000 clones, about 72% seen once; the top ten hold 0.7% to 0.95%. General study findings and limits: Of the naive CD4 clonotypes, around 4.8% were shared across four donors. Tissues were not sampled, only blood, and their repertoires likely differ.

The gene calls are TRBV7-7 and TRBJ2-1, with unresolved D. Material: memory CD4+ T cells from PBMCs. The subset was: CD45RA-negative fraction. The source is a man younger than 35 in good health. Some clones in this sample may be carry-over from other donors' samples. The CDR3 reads CASSLGRDNEQFF. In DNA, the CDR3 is TGTGCCAGCAGCTTAGGGAGAGACAATGAGCAGTTCTTC.